This T cell receptor (beta chain) was found in a study of vaccination and CD4 T cells after COVID-19. About the research overall: The post-COVID sampling time was a median roughly 99 days after diagnosis, ranging from 35 to 161. For post-vaccine samples, collection took place a median approximately 72 days after dose two, ranging from 14 to 241.

Points on this clonotype: Its antigen is undetermined.

The assay that was used to sequence DNA from cultured CD4+ T cells was the Oncomine TCR Beta short-read assay. TCRdb re-derived calls from the PCR reads in MiXCR, one entry per CDR3 protein. The repertoire consists of about 7,200 distinct CDR3 sequences, with around a quarter occurring once and the leading ten covering around 32%. Treatment in this sample: approximately 11-day PBMC culture with coronavirus spike peptide pools or control peptides (ViraFEST assay). It was before the COVID-19 pandemic (2011-2018) that the unexposed donor's CD4+ T cells were collected. After expanding antigen-specific T cells with peptide pools, ViraFEST sequenced their TCRs. The V and J ends lost 1 base and 1 base respectively, with 7 bases between them. CDR1 is SGHAT, CDR2 FQNNGV, per germline. This CDR3 has 15 residues.

The sample was CD4+ T cells from blood, cultured in vitro. The chain has TRBV11-2 and TRBJ2-2; D ambiguous. The receptor comes from a human donor in good health. The CDR3 DNA reads as TGTGCCAGCAGCTTAGGGGTCCAGAACACCGGGGAGCTGTTTTTT. Translated: CASSLGVQNTGELFF.